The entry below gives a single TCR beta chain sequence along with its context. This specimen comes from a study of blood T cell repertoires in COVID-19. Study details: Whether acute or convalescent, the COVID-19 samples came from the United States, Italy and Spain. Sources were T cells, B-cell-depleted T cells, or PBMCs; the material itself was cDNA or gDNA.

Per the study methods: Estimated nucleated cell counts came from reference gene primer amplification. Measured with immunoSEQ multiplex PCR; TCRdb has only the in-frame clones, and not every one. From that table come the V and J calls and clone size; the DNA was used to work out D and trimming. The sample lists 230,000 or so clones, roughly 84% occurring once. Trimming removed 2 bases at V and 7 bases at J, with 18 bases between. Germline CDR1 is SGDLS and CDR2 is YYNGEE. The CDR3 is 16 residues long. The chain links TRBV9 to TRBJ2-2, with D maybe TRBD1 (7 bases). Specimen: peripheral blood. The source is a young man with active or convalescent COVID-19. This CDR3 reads CASSVVAVRQGGELFF. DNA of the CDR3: TGTGCCAGCAGCGTGGTAGCGGTCAGACAGGGCGGGGAGCTGTTTTTT.